These 3 T cell receptor beta chains originate from one sample sequenced in a study of OX40 agonist ivuxolimab in advanced cancers. Clones were sequenced by immunoSEQ multiplex PCR, and TCRdb holds only the in-frame ones, with some missing. The table has about 71,000 clones, roughly three quarters seen once. The sample here was CD4+ or CD8+ T cells sorted from blood, taken in a trial of the OX40 agonist ivuxolimab. These receptors were taken from an adult with an advanced solid tumor such as melanoma, head and neck, liver or kidney cancer.

The chain couples TRBV11-2 to TRBJ1-4; D possibly corresponds to TRBD1 (5 bases). The CDR3 totals 15 residues. Deletions cut 0 bases from V and 8 bases from J, with 13 bases between. CDR1 and CDR2 (germline): SGHAT, FQNNGV. The CDR3 spells CASSLDPGSREKLFF. In DNA form, the CDR3 reads TGTGCCAGCAGCTTAGATCCAGGGTCCAGGGAAAAACTGTTTTTT.

The chain links TRBV5-4 to TRBJ2-3; D remains unclear. CDR1 and CDR2 from the germline V gene are SGHNT and YYREEE (reference sequence). This CDR3 is built from 16 residues. V gave up 5 bases and J gave up 5 bases, with 21 bases separating them. The CDR3 region is CASRRLSSGRRDTQYF. The CDR3 nucleotides read TGTGCCAGCAGACGCTTGTCAAGTGGCCGACGAGATACGCAGTATTTT.

The rearrangement uses TRBV21-1 and TRBJ2-7. TRBV21-1 is deemed a pseudogene. The CDR3 contains 16 residues. The CDR3 DNA reads as TGTGCCAGCAGCAAACTGGGACGGCAGCAGTACTACGAGCAGTACTTC. This codes for CASSKLGRQQYYEQYF.